The TCR beta chain described here comes from a study of shared clonotypes between healthy human individuals. Study results and caveats: Of the naive CD4 clonotypes, around 4.9% were shared across several donors. Rarefaction showed sorted-subset sequencing was incomplete despite large depth.

Of note for this clone: Its matching antigen is unknown.

The V end lost 5 bases, the J end lost 2 bases, and 21 bases lay between the germline ends. Germline loops: CDR1 SQVTM, CDR2 ANQGSEA. The CDR3 length is 17 residues. Approximately 30,000 T cell genomes (about 0.2 ug DNA) went into each sorted-subset replicate. Profiling relied on immunoSEQ multiplex PCR, and the TCRdb table lists in-frame clones only, not all of them. Among 1,400,000 or so clones listed, less than 99% were seen once. The receptor comes from a man in his thirties or forties in good health. Sequencing was carried out using naive CD4+ T cells sorted from blood. Subset specified: CD45RA+ positively selected. The chain links TRBV29-1 to TRBJ2-2; TRBD2 might be the D (6 bases). Written as DNA, the CDR3 is TGCAGCGTTCCCTTAATTATTAGCGGAGCTAACACCGGGGAGCTGTTTTTT. Translation gives CSVPLIISGANTGELFF.